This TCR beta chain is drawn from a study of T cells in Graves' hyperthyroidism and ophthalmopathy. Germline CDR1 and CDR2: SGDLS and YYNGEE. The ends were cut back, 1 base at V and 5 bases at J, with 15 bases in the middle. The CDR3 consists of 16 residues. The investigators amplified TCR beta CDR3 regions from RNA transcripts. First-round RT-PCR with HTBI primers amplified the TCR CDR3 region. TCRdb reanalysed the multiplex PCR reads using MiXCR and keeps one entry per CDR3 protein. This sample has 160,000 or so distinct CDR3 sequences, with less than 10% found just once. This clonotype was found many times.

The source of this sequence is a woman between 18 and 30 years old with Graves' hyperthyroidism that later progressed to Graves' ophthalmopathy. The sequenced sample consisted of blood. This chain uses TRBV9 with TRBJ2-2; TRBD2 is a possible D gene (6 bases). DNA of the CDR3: TGTGCCAGCAGCGTATCGGCGGGAACGAGAACCGGGGAGCTGTTTTTT. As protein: CASSVSAGTRTGELFF.